The 20 T cell receptor beta chains below come from one sample, sequenced in a study of T-cell memory formation after mild COVID-19 listed by TCRdb under 2021. Library preparation was by 5' RACE. Sequenced on an Illumina NovaSeq 6000. TCRdb cleaned the public reads at Q25 with fastp, built clones with MiXCR and kept in-frame beta chains. Entries are consolidated by CDR3 protein sequence, retaining the most common genes and DNA. Here the sample has 110,000 to 150,000 distinct CDR3 sequences; about 25% occur a single time. The top ten clones comprise about 24% of the sample. The sequenced sample was PBMCs or a T cell subset sorted from them (not recorded which). Receptors were obtained from an adult woman who had mild COVID-19 (a few samples of this study predate the infection). The sample titles of this study are shuffled in the database, so cell type and time point are left out; the donor was told from shared clones.

CDR3 loop: CASSLSFDKDEQFF. CDR3 nucleotides: TGTGCCAGCAGCTTGAGCTTCGACAAGGATGAGCAGTTCTTC. The rearrangement uses TRBV7-8 and TRBJ2-1; D remains unclear. The CDR3 covers 14 residues. V was shortened by 3 bases and J by 8 bases, with 14 bases between the two germline ends. CDR1 is SGHVS, CDR2 FQNEAQ, per germline. Filled out from reference TRBV7-8 and TRBJ2-1, the complete variable domain reads GAGVSQSPRYKVAKRGQDVALRCDPISGHVSLFWYQQALGQGPEFLTYFQNEAQLDKSGLPSDRFFAERPEGSVSTLKIQRTQQEDSAVYLCASSLSFDKDEQFFGPGTRLTVL.

This clonotype has more than one count but fewer than ten. Here the CDR3 reads CASSQGHGLGGQTINEQFF. CDR3 bases: TGTGCCAGCAGCCAAGGCCACGGGTTAGGGGGGCAGACGATCAATGAGCAGTTCTTC. The chain couples TRBV4-2 to TRBJ2-1; D might be TRBD1 or TRBD2, each matching 6 bases. Germline assignment: CDR1 LGHNA and CDR2 YNFKEQ. This CDR3 comprises 19 residues. V shed 1 base and J shed 6 bases, with 25 bases lying between them.

The V and J genes are TRBV28 and TRBJ2-2; TRBD2 matches 7 bases. Per the germline V gene, CDR1 is MDHEN and CDR2 is SYDVKM. The CDR3 runs 18 residues. V lost 6 bases, J lost 3 bases, and 16 bases stayed unmatched. The DNA of the CDR3 is TGTGCCAGCAGCCCCAACACCCTAGCGGACGTGGACACCGGGGAGCTGTTTTTT. It specifies CASSPNTLADVDTGELFF.

In its sample, this clonotype was seen a few times. The chain carries TRBV12-3 or TRBV12-4 and TRBJ1-6, with a possible D match to TRBD1 (5 bases). The V end was cut by 8 bases, the J end by 7 bases, with 15 bases between. The CDR3 length is 14 residues. CDR3 sequence (DNA): TGTGCCAGCGGCGGGGGGGGAACGAATTCACCCCTCCACTTT. Amino acid sequence: CASGGGGTNSPLHF.

This clonotype appeared once. The CDR3 reads CATSWDQGASEQFF. Written as DNA, the CDR3 is TGTGCCACCAGCTGGGACCAGGGGGCCAGTGAGCAGTTCTTC. The rearrangement joins TRBV15 to TRBJ2-1; the match to TRBD1 covers 8 bases. The CDR3 loop spans 14 amino acids. The germline gives CDR1 LNHNV, CDR2 YYDKDF (reference sequence). V shed 5 bases, J shed 9 bases, and the junction held 9 bases outside the gene matches.

This clonotype has just a few counts. This sequence joins TRBV11-1 and TRBJ2-5; 10 bases line up with TRBD2. The CDR3 sequence is 17 residues long. Germline V lookup: CDR1 SGHAT, CDR2 FQDESV (reference sequence). V lost 5 bases and J lost 3; bases outside the gene matches: 12. CDR3 residues: CASSRTSPLAGEETQYF. The DNA of the CDR3 is TGTGCCAGCAGCCGAACCTCTCCGCTAGCGGGGGAAGAGACCCAGTACTTC.

The sample holds a few counts of this clonotype. The chain recombines TRBV19 with TRBJ1-1, with D maybe TRBD1 (5 bases). Germline V gene sequence: CDR1 LNHDA, CDR2 SQIVND (reference sequence). Trimming took 6 bases from V and 6 from J, leaving 20 bases between them. The CDR3 runs to 15 residues. The CDR3: CASRDPLGLGPEAFF. In nucleotides, the CDR3 is TGTGCCAGTAGGGACCCCTTGGGGCTCGGGCCTGAAGCTTTCTTT.

The rearrangement uses TRBV12-3 or TRBV12-4 and TRBJ2-2; D is possibly TRBD1 or TRBD2 (6 bases each). V lost 4 bases and J lost 0, with 15 bases in between. The CDR3 runs 17 residues. CDR3 sequence: CASSSPGGHTNTGELFF. DNA of the CDR3: TGTGCCAGCAGTTCCCCCGGGGGACACACGAACACCGGGGAGCTGTTTTTT.

The chain joins TRBV6-5 to TRBJ2-7, with TRBD2 matching 7 bases. CDR3 length: 17 residues. The V gene end was trimmed by 5 bases and the J gene end by 0 bases; junction bases not matched to a gene: 13. Germline loops: CDR1 MNHEY, CDR2 SVGAGI. CDR3 coding DNA: TGTGCCAGCAGTACACGACTAGCCCCTTACCCCTCCTACGAGCAGTACTTC. As protein: CASSTRLAPYPSYEQYF.

V and J are TRBV7-3 and TRBJ2-7; D remains ambiguous. The CDR3 extends over 14 amino acids. Germline assignment: CDR1 SGHTA and CDR2 FQGTGA. The V end lost 5 bases, the J end lost 0 bases, and 11 bases lay between the germline ends. The CDR3 region has the DNA TGTGCCAGCAGCCCCCACCTAAGCTCCTACGAGCAGTACTTC. Its protein product is CASSPHLSSYEQYF.

J is TRBJ1-5 and V is TRBV2; no clear D. The CDR3 length is 12 residues. Germline V lookup: CDR1 SNHLY, CDR2 FYNNEI. Trimming left V 2 bases short and J 11 bases short, with 10 bases between. DNA for the CDR3: TGTGCCAGCAGTGAACAGAATGGGGCCCAGCATTTT. The encoded protein is CASSEQNGAQHF.

V usage is TRBV9 and J usage is TRBJ1-2, with TRBD1 as a possible D gene (5 bases). The CDR3 runs to 15 residues. Trimming pared 4 bases from V and 5 bases from J, leaving 18 bases between. Germline loops: CDR1 SGDLS, CDR2 YYNGEE. CDR3 sequence: CASSPSRDSGYGYTF. The CDR3 nucleotides are TGTGCCAGCAGCCCCAGCCGGGACTCTGGGTATGGCTACACCTTC. The complete variable domain, with remaining parts taken from reference TRBV9 and TRBJ1-2, reads DSGVTQTPKHLITATGQRVTLRCSPRSGDLSVYWYQQSLDQGLQFLIQYYNGEERAKGNILERFSAQQFPDLHSELNLSSLELGDSALYFCASSPSRDSGYGYTFGSGTRLTVV.

The gene calls are TRBV14 and TRBJ2-5; 7 nucleotides align to TRBD1. Germline lookup yields CDR1 SGHDN and CDR2 FVKESK. The CDR3 contains 16 residues. V lost 5 bases and J lost 5; bases outside the gene matches: 14. CDR3 in amino acids: CASSNFEGGRTETQYF. The CDR3 bases are TGTGCCAGCAGCAATTTTGAAGGGGGCCGCACGGAGACCCAGTACTTC.

This clonotype appeared a few times. The J gene is TRBJ2-5, the V gene TRBV15, with a possible D match to TRBD1 (5 bases). The CDR3 spans 14 residues. The ends were cut back, 5 bases at V and 0 bases at J, with 10 bases in the middle. In germline, CDR1 is LNHNV, CDR2 YYDKDF (reference sequence). The CDR3 DNA follows: TGTGCCACCAGCTGGAGACAGAACCAAGAGACCCAGTACTTC. Translating gives CATSWRQNQETQYF.

The V gene is TRBV5-1, the J gene TRBJ1-1; 7 bases line up with TRBD1. The CDR3 has 14 amino acids. In germline, CDR1 is SGHRS, CDR2 YFSETQ. The trim removed 4 bases at V and 3 bases at J, leaving 6 bases unmatched. Here the CDR3 DNA reads TGCGCCAGCAGCCCGGGCGACAGGGACACTGAAGCTTTCTTT. It codes for CASSPGDRDTEAFF.

This clonotype was counted only a few times. V is TRBV6-6 and J is TRBJ2-7; no clear D gene. The CDR3 sequence is 15 residues long. The V end lost 5 bases, the J end lost 1 base, and 15 bases lay between the germline ends. Germline-derived CDR1 and CDR2 are MNHNY and SVGAGI (reference sequence). The CDR3 DNA follows: TGTGCCAGCAGTGTTTACTCCAGATTTTCCTACGAGCAGTACTTC. Translated, it gives CASSVYSRFSYEQYF.

This clonotype turned up a few times. In DNA form, the CDR3 reads TGTGCCAGCAGTTGGGGGGTTGATCAGTACGAGCAGTACTTC. Translating gives CASSWGVDQYEQYF. This sequence joins TRBV6-6 and TRBJ2-7; TRBD2 might be the D (6 bases). CDR3 length: 14 residues. V gave up 4 bases and J gave up 4 bases, with 14 bases separating them. The germline V gene encodes CDR1 MNHNY and CDR2 SVGAGI (reference sequence).

This chain uses TRBV10-3 with TRBJ1-2; the D is unclear. V was trimmed by 2 bases and J by 3 bases, leaving 10 bases between them. This CDR3 has 14 residues. Germline assignment: CDR1 ENHRY and CDR2 SYGVKD. CDR3 DNA: TGTGCCATCAGTGAGCACCTGGATGACTATGGCTACACCTTC. This translates into CAISEHLDDYGYTF.

The table lists this clonotype with a few counts. As DNA, the CDR3 is TGCAGTGCTCGACCAAGGATAACCTACGAGCAGTACTTC. It codes for CSARPRITYEQYF. The genes are TRBV20-1 and TRBJ2-7; no firm D call. This CDR3 has 13 amino acids. V dropped 5 bases and J dropped 2 bases, with 13 bases sitting between them. Germline CDR1 reads DFQATT; CDR2 reads SNEGSKA (reference sequence).

The chain has TRBV12-3 or TRBV12-4 and TRBJ1-5; 8 bases are shared with TRBD1. V lost 6 bases to trimming and J lost 3 bases; unmatched junction nucleotides: 7. This CDR3 has 15 residues. The CDR3 sequence is CASSLGTGYNQPQHF. The DNA for the CDR3 is TGTGCCAGCAGCCTCGGGACAGGTTACAATCAGCCCCAGCATTTT.